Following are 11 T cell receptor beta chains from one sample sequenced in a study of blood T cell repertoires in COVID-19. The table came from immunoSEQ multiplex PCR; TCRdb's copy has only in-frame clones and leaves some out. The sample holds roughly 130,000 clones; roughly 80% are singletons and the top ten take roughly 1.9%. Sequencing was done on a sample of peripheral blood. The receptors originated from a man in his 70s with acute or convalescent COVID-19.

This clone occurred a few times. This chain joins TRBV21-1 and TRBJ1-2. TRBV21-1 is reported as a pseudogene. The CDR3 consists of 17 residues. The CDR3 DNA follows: TGTGCCAGCGTGCTGAGTGGGGGGGCAGGACTTAACTATGGCTACACCTTC. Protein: CASVLSGGAGLNYGYTF.

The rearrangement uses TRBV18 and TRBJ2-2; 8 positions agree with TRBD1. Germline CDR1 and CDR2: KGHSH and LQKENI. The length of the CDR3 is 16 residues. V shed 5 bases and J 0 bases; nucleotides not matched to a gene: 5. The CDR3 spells CASSATGASNTGELFF. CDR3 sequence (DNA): TGTGCCAGCTCAGCGACAGGGGCCTCGAACACCGGGGAGCTGTTTTTT.

CDR3 sequence (DNA): TGCGCCAGCAGCTTGGGGAGCTCCTACAATGAGCAGTTCTTC. Protein: CASSLGSSYNEQFF. The chain combines TRBV5-1 with TRBJ2-1; no firm D call. The CDR3 spans 14 residues. CDR1 and CDR2 from the germline V gene are SGHRS and YFSETQ. Deletions cut 0 bases from V and 0 bases from J, with 4 bases between. The full variable domain, its missing parts supplied by reference TRBV5-1 and TRBJ2-1, is KAGVTQTPRYLIKTRGQQVTLSCSPISGHRSVSWYQQTPGQGLQFLFEYFSETQRNKGNFPGRFSGRQFSNSRSEMNVSTLELGDSALYLCASSLGSSYNEQFFGPGTRLTVL.

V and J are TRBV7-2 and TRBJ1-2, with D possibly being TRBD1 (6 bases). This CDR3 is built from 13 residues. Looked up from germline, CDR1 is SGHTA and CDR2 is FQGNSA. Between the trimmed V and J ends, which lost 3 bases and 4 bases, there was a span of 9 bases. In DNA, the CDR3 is TGTGCCAGCAGCTTGAACAGGGTCTATGGCTACACCTTC. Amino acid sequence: CASSLNRVYGYTF.

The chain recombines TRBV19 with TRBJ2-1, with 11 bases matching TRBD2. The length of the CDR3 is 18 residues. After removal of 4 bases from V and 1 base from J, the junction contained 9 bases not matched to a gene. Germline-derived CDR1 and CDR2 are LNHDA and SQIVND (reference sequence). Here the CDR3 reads CASSTFLSGGGSYNEQFF. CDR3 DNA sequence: TGTGCCAGTAGTACCTTCCTTAGCGGGGGGGGTTCCTACAATGAGCAGTTCTTC. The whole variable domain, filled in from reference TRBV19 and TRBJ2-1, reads DGGITQSPKYLFRKEGQNVTLSCEQNLNHDAMYWYRQDPGQGLRLIYYSQIVNDFQKGDIAEGYSVSREKKESFPLTVTSAQKNPTAFYLCASSTFLSGGGSYNEQFFGPGTRLTVL.

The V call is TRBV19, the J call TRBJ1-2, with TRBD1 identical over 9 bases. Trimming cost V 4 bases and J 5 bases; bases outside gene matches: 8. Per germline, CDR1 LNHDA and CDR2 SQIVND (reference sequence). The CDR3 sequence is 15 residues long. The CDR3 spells CASSTEQGAGYGYTF. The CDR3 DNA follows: TGTGCCAGTAGTACAGAACAGGGGGCTGGTTATGGCTACACCTTC.

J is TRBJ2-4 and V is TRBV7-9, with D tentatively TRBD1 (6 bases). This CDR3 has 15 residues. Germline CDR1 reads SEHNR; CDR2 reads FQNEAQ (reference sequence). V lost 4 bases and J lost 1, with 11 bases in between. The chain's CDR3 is CASSYNQGAKNIQYF. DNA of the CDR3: TGTGCCAGCAGCTACAACCAGGGGGCCAAAAACATTCAGTACTTC. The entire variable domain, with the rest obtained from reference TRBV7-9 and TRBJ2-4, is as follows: DTGVSQNPRHKITKRGQNVTFRCDPISEHNRLYWYRQTLGQGPEFLTYFQNEAQLEKSRLLSDRFSAERPKGSFSTLEIQRTEQGDSAMYLCASSYNQGAKNIQYFGAGTRLSVL.

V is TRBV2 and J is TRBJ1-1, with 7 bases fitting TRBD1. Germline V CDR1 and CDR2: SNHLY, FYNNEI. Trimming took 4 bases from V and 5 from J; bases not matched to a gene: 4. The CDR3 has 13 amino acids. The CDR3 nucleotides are TGTGCCAGCAGTGGACAGGGTTTTACTGAAGCTTTCTTT. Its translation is CASSGQGFTEAFF.

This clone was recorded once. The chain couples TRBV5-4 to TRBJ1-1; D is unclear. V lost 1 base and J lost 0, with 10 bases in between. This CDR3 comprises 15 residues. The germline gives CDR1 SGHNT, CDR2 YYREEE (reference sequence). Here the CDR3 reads CASSLSGRMNTEAFF. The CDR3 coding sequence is TGTGCCAGCAGCTTGAGCGGACGGATGAACACTGAAGCTTTCTTT. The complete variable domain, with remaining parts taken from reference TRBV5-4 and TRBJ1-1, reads ETGVTQSPTHLIKTRGQQVTLRCSSQSGHNTVSWYQQALGQGPQFIFQYYREEENGRGNFPPRFSGLQFPNYSSELNVNALELDDSALYLCASSLSGRMNTEAFFGQGTRLTVV.

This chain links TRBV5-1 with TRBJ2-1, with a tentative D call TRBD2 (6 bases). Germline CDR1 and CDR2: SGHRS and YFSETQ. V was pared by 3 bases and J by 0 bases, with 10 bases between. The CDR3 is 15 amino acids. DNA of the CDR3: TGCGCCAGCAGCTCGGCGGGGAGCTCCTACAATGAGCAGTTCTTC. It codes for CASSSAGSSYNEQFF.

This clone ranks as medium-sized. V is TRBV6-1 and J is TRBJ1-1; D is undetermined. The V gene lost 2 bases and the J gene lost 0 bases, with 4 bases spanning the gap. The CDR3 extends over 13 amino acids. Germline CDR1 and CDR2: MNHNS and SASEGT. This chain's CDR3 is CASSEQVNTEAFF. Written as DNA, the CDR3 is TGTGCCAGCAGTGAACAGGTGAACACTGAAGCTTTCTTT.